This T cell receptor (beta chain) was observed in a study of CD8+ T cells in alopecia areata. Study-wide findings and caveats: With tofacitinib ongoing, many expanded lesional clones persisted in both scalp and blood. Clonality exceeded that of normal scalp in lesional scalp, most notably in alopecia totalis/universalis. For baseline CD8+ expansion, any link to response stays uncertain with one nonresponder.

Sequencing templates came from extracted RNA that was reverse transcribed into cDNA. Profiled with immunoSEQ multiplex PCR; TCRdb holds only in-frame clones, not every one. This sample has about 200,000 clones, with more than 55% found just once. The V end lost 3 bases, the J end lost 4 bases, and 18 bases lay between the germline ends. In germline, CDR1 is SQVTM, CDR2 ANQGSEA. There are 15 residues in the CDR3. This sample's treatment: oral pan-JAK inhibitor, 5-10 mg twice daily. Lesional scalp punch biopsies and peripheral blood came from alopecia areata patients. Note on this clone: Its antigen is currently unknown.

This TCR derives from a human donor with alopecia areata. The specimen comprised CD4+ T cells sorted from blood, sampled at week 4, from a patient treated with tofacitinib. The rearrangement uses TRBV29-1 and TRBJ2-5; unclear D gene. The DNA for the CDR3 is TGCAGCGTTGAGGCAATCCTAGACTGGGGAGAGACCCAGTACTTC. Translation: CSVEAILDWGETQYF.